Described below is a single T cell receptor beta chain sequence and its context. The data derive from a study of blood T cell repertoires in COVID-19. The data were produced by immunoSEQ multiplex PCR, yet TCRdb's version contains in-frame clones alone and is incomplete. The sample has roughly 350,000 clones, about 90% seen once; the top ten hold about 6%. The V gene end was trimmed by 3 bases and the J gene end by 2 bases; junction bases not matched to a gene: 4. Germline-derived CDR1 and CDR2 are KGHSH and LQKENI. The CDR3 is made up of 14 amino acids. The clonotype originates from a woman in her 50s with COVID-19, enrolled during active disease. The V call is TRBV18, the J call TRBJ2-7, with 7 bases matching TRBD2. Sequences were obtained from peripheral blood. The CDR3 spells CASSPLAVPYEQYF. The CDR3 DNA is TGTGCCAGCTCACCTCTAGCGGTCCCCTACGAGCAGTACTTC.